Listed below are T cell receptor beta chains from one sample, sequenced in a study of human CD4 T cells and Enterobacteriaceae. The data were produced by immunoSEQ multiplex PCR, yet TCRdb's version contains in-frame clones alone and is incomplete. This sample has some 29,000 clones; approximately 84% occur once, and the top ten carry around 1.7%. Sequenced sample: memory CD4+ T cells from blood. The receptors were gathered from a human donor in good health. CDR3s include the opening cysteine and the closing phenylalanine or tryptophan. D genes are given only for firm matches. Clone size is given for some rows only: seen once, a few or many times, or a class if the clone is expanded.

clone_size	v_call	d_call	j_call	cdr3_nt	cdr3_aa
.	TRBV10-1	.	TRBJ2-3	TGCGCCAGCTCTCGGGATCGCACAGATACGCAGTATTTT	CASSRDRTDTQYF
few	TRBV7-9	.	TRBJ1-1	TGTGCCAGCAGCCCGACAATCGGCACTGAAGCTTTCTTT	CASSPTIGTEAFF
.	TRBV23-1	.	TRBJ2-7	TGCGCCAGCAGTCACCCGGGACCTTACGAGCAGTACTTC	CASSHPGPYEQYF
.	TRBV6-5	TRBD1	TRBJ1-2	TGTGCCAGCAGGCGTGGACAGGAAACTAACTATGGCTACACCTTC	CASRRGQETNYGYTF
.	TRBV7-8	TRBD2	TRBJ2-1	TGTGCCAGCAGCTTTGGGCTGGTAGCGGGAGACTCCTACAATGAGCAGTTCTTC	CASSFGLVAGDSYNEQFF
.	TRBV6-5	.	TRBJ1-1	TGTGCCAGCAGTTATTGGACAGACACTGAAGCTTTCTTT	CASSYWTDTEAFF
.	TRBV7-2	.	TRBJ1-5	TGTGCCAGCAGCTTAGAGGCGGGGAATCAGCCCCAGCATTTT	CASSLEAGNQPQHF
.	TRBV28	.	TRBJ2-5	TGTGCCAGCAGTTTTAGGGCAGGGGTGGGGAAGGAGACCCAGTACTTC	CASSFRAGVGKETQYF
.	TRBV28	.	TRBJ1-4	TGTGCCAGCAGTCCTACGGGCCCTAATGAAAAACTGTTTTTT	CASSPTGPNEKLFF
once	TRBV18	TRBD1	TRBJ1-1	TGTGCCAGCTCACCGCTGGGACAGGGGGTGACCACTGAAGCTTTCTTT	CASSPLGQGVTTEAFF
.	TRBV6-1	.	TRBJ2-1	TGTGCCAGCAGTGAAGGAGTTGGGCCCAATGAGCAGTTCTTC	CASSEGVGPNEQFF
few	TRBV6-4	TRBD2	TRBJ2-1	TGTGCCAGCAAGCATAGCGGGGGCCCCAGGGAGCAGTTCTTC	CASKHSGGPREQFF
.	TRBV7-6	.	TRBJ2-7	TGTGCCAGCAGCTCCACTACATCGGAGCAGTACTTC	CASSSTTSEQYF
.	TRBV28	TRBD1	TRBJ1-2	TGTGCCAGCAGCGCCGGGACAGGGGGGTATGGCTACACCTTC	CASSAGTGGYGYTF
few	TRBV5-1	.	TRBJ2-6	TGCGCCAGCAGCTTCTCTTACGGAACTTACTCTGGGGCCAACGTCCTGACTTTC	CASSFSYGTYSGANVLTF
.	TRBV7-2	.	TRBJ1-2	TGTGCCAGCAGCTTAGTGAGCTTACAGCCTTATGGCTACACCTTC	CASSLVSLQPYGYTF
.	TRBV5-1	.	TRBJ2-3	TGCGCCAGCAGCTTGGAAATGAGGGCCAGCGACCGCACAGATACGCAGTATTTT	CASSLEMRASDRTDTQYF
.	TRBV10-3	.	TRBJ1-1	TGTGCCATCAGTGAGCCCCCGGGACTCAAGGAGTCCACTGAAGCTTTCTTT	CAISEPPGLKESTEAFF
.	TRBV6-5	.	TRBJ2-2	TGTGCCAGCCGGACCGGGGGTCCCGGGGAGCTGTTTTTT	CASRTGGPGELFF
.	TRBV27	TRBD1	TRBJ2-5	TGTGCCAGTGGGGACAGGGGGCTAGGGCAAGAGACCCAGTACTTC	CASGDRGLGQETQYF